A selection of T cell receptor beta chains follows, all from one sample in a study of response to subunit inactivated influenza vaccine. TCRdb re-called the RT-PCR reads through MiXCR, storing one row per CDR3 protein. The table includes about 540,000 distinct CDR3 sequences, approximately 22% detected once. This sample was shared with a second study, whose subject was T cells expressing NK-cell markers.

Sequences were derived from CD4+ T cells sorted from PBMCs, sampled 11 to 12 days after vaccination. These receptors were collected from a man aged 45-65 years who received an inactivated influenza vaccine. CDR3s include the opening cysteine and the closing phenylalanine or tryptophan. D genes are given only for firm matches. Where a row states a size, it is once, few, many or the class of an expanded clone; other rows omit it.

cdr3_nt: TGTGCCAGCAGTGCAAACAGGAACTATGGCTACACCTTC
cdr3_aa: CASSANRNYGYTF
j_call: TRBJ1-2
v_call: TRBV12-3/TRBV12-4
d_call: -
clone_size: -

cdr3_nt: TGTGCCACTCAAGAGGTACAGGGGGCAAGTGAGCAGTTCTTC
cdr3_aa: CATQEVQGASEQFF
j_call: TRBJ2-1
v_call: TRBV7-8
d_call: TRBD1
clone_size: -

cdr3_nt: TGTGCCTCGGGGCAGGGGTCCAACTATGGCTACACCTTC
cdr3_aa: CASGQGSNYGYTF
j_call: TRBJ1-2
v_call: TRBV7-8
d_call: -
clone_size: few

cdr3_nt: TGTGCCAGCACCGAGAACGGACAGGGCGGTGGTGAGCAGTTCTTC
cdr3_aa: CASTENGQGGGEQFF
j_call: TRBJ2-1
v_call: TRBV28
d_call: TRBD1
clone_size: many

cdr3_nt: TGTGCCAGCAGTCCGTCTGAAGGGGCGGGCTATGGCTACACCTTC
cdr3_aa: CASSPSEGAGYGYTF
j_call: TRBJ1-2
v_call: TRBV28
d_call: -
clone_size: -

cdr3_nt: TGTGCCAGCAGTTTTTTGGTTAGCACAGATACGCAGTATTTT
cdr3_aa: CASSFLVSTDTQYF
j_call: TRBJ2-3
v_call: TRBV12-3/TRBV12-4
d_call: -
clone_size: -

cdr3_nt: TGCGCCAGCGCGTTGCAGAGGGTCGCTAACTATGGCTACACCTTC
cdr3_aa: CASALQRVANYGYTF
j_call: TRBJ1-2
v_call: TRBV10-1
d_call: -
clone_size: -

cdr3_nt: TGTGCCAGCAGCGACAGGGTAATGAGGACTGAAGCTTTCTTT
cdr3_aa: CASSDRVMRTEAFF
j_call: TRBJ1-1
v_call: TRBV6-1
d_call: TRBD1
clone_size: few

cdr3_nt: TGTGCCACCAGTGCCGCGAGAGCCAGCCTCTCTGGGGCCAACGTCCTGACTTTC
cdr3_aa: CATSAARASLSGANVLTF
j_call: TRBJ2-6
v_call: TRBV24-1
d_call: -
clone_size: few

cdr3_nt: TGTGCCAGCAGCGTAGCTAGCGCCCACAATGAGCAGTTCTTC
cdr3_aa: CASSVASAHNEQFF
j_call: TRBJ2-1
v_call: TRBV9
d_call: -
clone_size: few

cdr3_nt: TGTGCCAGCAGCTTTGGTCCTGGAAACACCATATATTTT
cdr3_aa: CASSFGPGNTIYF
j_call: TRBJ1-3
v_call: TRBV5-5
d_call: -
clone_size: few

cdr3_nt: TGTGCCAGCAGTAGCAGGGGGCGCGACTATCAGCCCCAGCATTTT
cdr3_aa: CASSSRGRDYQPQHF
j_call: TRBJ1-5
v_call: TRBV28
d_call: TRBD1
clone_size: -

cdr3_nt: TGTGCCAGCGATAGACAGGGCCGTTCCTACGAGCAGTACTTC
cdr3_aa: CASDRQGRSYEQYF
j_call: TRBJ2-7
v_call: TRBV28
d_call: TRBD1
clone_size: few

cdr3_nt: TGTGCCAGCAGCCCCCAACAGGGAGCAGCTTTCTTT
cdr3_aa: CASSPQQGAAFF
j_call: TRBJ1-1
v_call: TRBV14
d_call: -
clone_size: -

cdr3_nt: TGCGCCAGCAGCCTGCCTAGCGGGAGCGACGAGCAGTACTTC
cdr3_aa: CASSLPSGSDEQYF
j_call: TRBJ2-7
v_call: TRBV5-1
d_call: TRBD2
clone_size: few

cdr3_nt: TGTGCCAGCAGCTTAGTTGGCAGGCTAGGAGAGACCCAGTACTTC
cdr3_aa: CASSLVGRLGETQYF
j_call: TRBJ2-5
v_call: TRBV7-9
d_call: -
clone_size: -

cdr3_nt: TGTGCCACCGGTCGGGGGAAGGGGACTGAAGCTTTCTTT
cdr3_aa: CATGRGKGTEAFF
j_call: TRBJ1-1
v_call: TRBV6-2/TRBV6-3
d_call: -
clone_size: -

cdr3_nt: TGTGCCAGCAGCTTAGAGCGGAGAAATTCACCCCTCCACTTT
cdr3_aa: CASSLERRNSPLHF
j_call: TRBJ1-6
v_call: TRBV11-2
d_call: -
clone_size: few

cdr3_nt: TGCAGTGCTAGAACCGGGACTAGCTGGACAGATACGCAGTATTTT
cdr3_aa: CSARTGTSWTDTQYF
j_call: TRBJ2-3
v_call: TRBV20-1
d_call: TRBD2
clone_size: once

cdr3_nt: TGTGCCAGCAGTCGGGACAGGGGAGTTTACGAGCAGTACTTC
cdr3_aa: CASSRDRGVYEQYF
j_call: TRBJ2-7
v_call: TRBV28
d_call: TRBD1
clone_size: few

cdr3_nt: TGCAGCGGAGGGGCCGGCTCCTACAATGAGCAGTTCTTC
cdr3_aa: CSGGAGSYNEQFF
j_call: TRBJ2-1
v_call: TRBV29-1
d_call: -
clone_size: -

cdr3_nt: TGTGCCAGCAGGCCCAGAGGGGGGGTTGACACTGAAGCTTTCTTT
cdr3_aa: CASRPRGGVDTEAFF
j_call: TRBJ1-1
v_call: TRBV2
d_call: -
clone_size: -

cdr3_nt: TGCGCCAGCAGCTTGGCGAACGCAGTGGCCTACGAGCAGTACTTC
cdr3_aa: CASSLANAVAYEQYF
j_call: TRBJ2-7
v_call: TRBV5-1
d_call: -
clone_size: many

cdr3_nt: TGTGCCAGCAGCTTTAAGTTCAGGAATAATGAAAAACTGTTTTTT
cdr3_aa: CASSFKFRNNEKLFF
j_call: TRBJ1-4
v_call: TRBV11-2
d_call: -
clone_size: few

cdr3_nt: TGTGCCAGCAGCGTAGATGGACACCGAACCTACGAGCAGTACTTC
cdr3_aa: CASSVDGHRTYEQYF
j_call: TRBJ2-7
v_call: TRBV9
d_call: -
clone_size: -

cdr3_nt: TGTGCCAGCAGCTTGATGCGCCTAGCGTCGGCCGGGGAGCTGTTTTTT
cdr3_aa: CASSLMRLASAGELFF
j_call: TRBJ2-2
v_call: TRBV5-6
d_call: -
clone_size: -

cdr3_nt: TGTGCCATCCGGGACAGGGGGGACACTGAAGCTTTCTTT
cdr3_aa: CAIRDRGDTEAFF
j_call: TRBJ1-1
v_call: TRBV10-3
d_call: TRBD1
clone_size: -

cdr3_nt: TGTGCCAGCAGCTTAGTTGGGTCGAAGAACACTGAAGCTTTCTTT
cdr3_aa: CASSLVGSKNTEAFF
j_call: TRBJ1-1
v_call: TRBV11-2
d_call: -
clone_size: few

cdr3_nt: TGTGCCAGCAGCCCAGGGGTCTCTGAAGCTTTCTTT
cdr3_aa: CASSPGVSEAFF
j_call: TRBJ1-1
v_call: TRBV7-9
d_call: -
clone_size: few

cdr3_nt: TGTGCCAGCAGCTTCGGGACTCGGGGGGACGAGCAGTACTTC
cdr3_aa: CASSFGTRGDEQYF
j_call: TRBJ2-7
v_call: TRBV5-6
d_call: TRBD2
clone_size: -

cdr3_nt: TGTGCCAGCAGCCAAGAGCAGTACGAGCAGTACTTC
cdr3_aa: CASSQEQYEQYF
j_call: TRBJ2-7
v_call: TRBV3-1
d_call: -
clone_size: once

cdr3_nt: TGTGCCAGCAGGGCCGGGCCCTCGAACACTGAAGCTTTCTTT
cdr3_aa: CASRAGPSNTEAFF
j_call: TRBJ1-1
v_call: TRBV28
d_call: -
clone_size: many

cdr3_nt: TGTGCCAGCAGCTTAGCGGTAGGGACTAGCGGGGGGCGGAGCTCCTACAATGAGCAGTTCTTC
cdr3_aa: CASSLAVGTSGGRSSYNEQFF
j_call: TRBJ2-1
v_call: TRBV11-1
d_call: TRBD2
clone_size: -

cdr3_nt: TGTGCCAGCAGCTATACAGGGGCTTCGAATTCACCCCTCCACTTT
cdr3_aa: CASSYTGASNSPLHF
j_call: TRBJ1-6
v_call: TRBV11-2
d_call: TRBD1
clone_size: few

cdr3_nt: TGTGCCAGCAGCCTCACCGGGGGCGGCCCTGAAGCTTTCTTT
cdr3_aa: CASSLTGGGPEAFF
j_call: TRBJ1-1
v_call: TRBV12-3/TRBV12-4
d_call: -
clone_size: few

cdr3_nt: TGTGCCAGCAGTGACCAGAGCGGGAGTACGCAGTATTTT
cdr3_aa: CASSDQSGSTQYF
j_call: TRBJ2-3
v_call: TRBV6-4
d_call: TRBD2
clone_size: few

cdr3_nt: TGTGCCATCAGTGAGTCCTGGCGCCTGGTGAACACTGAAGCTTTCTTT
cdr3_aa: CAISESWRLVNTEAFF
j_call: TRBJ1-1
v_call: TRBV10-3
d_call: -
clone_size: -

cdr3_nt: TGCAGTGCTAGAGATTCGAGGGTTCCCTACAATGAGCAGTTCTTC
cdr3_aa: CSARDSRVPYNEQFF
j_call: TRBJ2-1
v_call: TRBV20-1
d_call: -
clone_size: few

cdr3_nt: TGCGCCAGCAGCCAAGTTAGCCCTCCGAACACCGGGGAGCTGTTTTTT
cdr3_aa: CASSQVSPPNTGELFF
j_call: TRBJ2-2
v_call: TRBV4-3
d_call: -
clone_size: -

cdr3_nt: TGCAGTGCTTTAGCGGGGGGCCTCACCGGGGAGCTGTTTTTT
cdr3_aa: CSALAGGLTGELFF
j_call: TRBJ2-2
v_call: TRBV20-1
d_call: TRBD2
clone_size: -

cdr3_nt: TGTGCCAGCAAGGACTCATCGATAGATACGCAGTATTTT
cdr3_aa: CASKDSSIDTQYF
j_call: TRBJ2-3
v_call: TRBV6-2/TRBV6-3
d_call: -
clone_size: -

cdr3_nt: TGTGCCAGCAGTGAAGCTCGGGTCAGCTCTGGAAACACCATATATTTT
cdr3_aa: CASSEARVSSGNTIYF
j_call: TRBJ1-3
v_call: TRBV6-1
d_call: -
clone_size: -

cdr3_nt: TGTGCCAGCACAAGAACAAGGAACACTGAAGCTTTCTTT
cdr3_aa: CASTRTRNTEAFF
j_call: TRBJ1-1
v_call: TRBV7-2
d_call: -
clone_size: many

cdr3_nt: TGCAGTGCGCGAACGAGTCTAGCGGGGGACTCATCCGGGGAGCTGTTTTTT
cdr3_aa: CSARTSLAGDSSGELFF
j_call: TRBJ2-2
v_call: TRBV20-1
d_call: TRBD2
clone_size: few

cdr3_nt: TGTGCCAGCAGCCAGGACAGTACCTACAATGAGCAGTTCTTC
cdr3_aa: CASSQDSTYNEQFF
j_call: TRBJ2-1
v_call: TRBV6-2/TRBV6-3
d_call: -
clone_size: few

cdr3_nt: TGTGCCAGCAGCTTGGTTGCTAGCGGGGGTCCATTCTCCTACAATGAGCAGTTCTTC
cdr3_aa: CASSLVASGGPFSYNEQFF
j_call: TRBJ2-1
v_call: TRBV5-4
d_call: TRBD2
clone_size: -